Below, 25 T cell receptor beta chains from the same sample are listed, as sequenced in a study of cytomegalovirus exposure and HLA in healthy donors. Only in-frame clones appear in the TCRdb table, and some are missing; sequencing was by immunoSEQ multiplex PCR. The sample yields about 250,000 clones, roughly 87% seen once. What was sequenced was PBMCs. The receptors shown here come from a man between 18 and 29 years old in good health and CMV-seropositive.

In DNA form, the CDR3 reads TGTGCCAGCAGCCCCGGACAGGGGGCGAGATATGGCTACACCTTC. Protein sequence: CASSPGQGARYGYTF. V and J are TRBV5-6 and TRBJ1-2; 11 nucleotides align to TRBD1. Germline CDR1 is SGHDT and CDR2 is YYEEEE. V gave up 4 bases and J gave up 5 bases; unmatched junction bases: 7. This CDR3 contains 15 residues.

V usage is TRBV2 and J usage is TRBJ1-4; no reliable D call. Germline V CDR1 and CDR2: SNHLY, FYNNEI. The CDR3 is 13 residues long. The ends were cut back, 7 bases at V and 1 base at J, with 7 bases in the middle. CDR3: CASMEGTNEKLFF. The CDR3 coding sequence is TGTGCCAGCATGGAAGGAACTAATGAAAAACTGTTTTTT.

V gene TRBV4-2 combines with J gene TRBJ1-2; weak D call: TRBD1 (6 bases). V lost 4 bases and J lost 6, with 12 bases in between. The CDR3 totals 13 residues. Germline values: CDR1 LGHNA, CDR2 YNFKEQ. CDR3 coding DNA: TGTGCCAGCAGCCTACGAAACAGGGATGGCTACACCTTC. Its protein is CASSLRNRDGYTF.

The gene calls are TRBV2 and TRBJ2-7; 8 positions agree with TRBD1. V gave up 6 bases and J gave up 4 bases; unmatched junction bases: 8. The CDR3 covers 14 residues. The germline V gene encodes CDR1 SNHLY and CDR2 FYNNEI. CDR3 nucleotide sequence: TGTGCCAGCAGGCTGGCAGGGGGCAGGTACGAGCAGTACTTC. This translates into CASRLAGGRYEQYF. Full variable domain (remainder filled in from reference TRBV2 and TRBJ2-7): EPEVTQTPSHQVTQMGQEVILRCVPISNHLYFYWYRQILGQKVEFLVSFYNNEISEKSEIFDDQFSVERPDGSNFTLKIRSTKLEDSAMYFCASRLAGGRYEQYFGPGTRLTVT.

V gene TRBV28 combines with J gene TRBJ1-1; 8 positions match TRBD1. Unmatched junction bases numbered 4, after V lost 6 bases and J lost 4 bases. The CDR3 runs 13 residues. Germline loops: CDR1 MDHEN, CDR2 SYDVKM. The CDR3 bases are TGTGCCAGCAGAATCACAGGGGGCACTGAAGCTTTCTTT. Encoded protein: CASRITGGTEAFF.

The CDR3 protein is CATSSGGRTYGYTF. As DNA, the CDR3 is TGTGCCACCAGCAGCGGGGGGAGGACCTATGGCTACACCTTC. This rearrangement joins TRBV15 to TRBJ1-2; D might be TRBD1 (5 bases). CDR3 length: 14 amino acids. Trimming left V 3 bases short and J 4 bases short, with 12 bases between. The germline CDR1 and CDR2 sequences are LNHNV and YYDKDF (reference sequence).

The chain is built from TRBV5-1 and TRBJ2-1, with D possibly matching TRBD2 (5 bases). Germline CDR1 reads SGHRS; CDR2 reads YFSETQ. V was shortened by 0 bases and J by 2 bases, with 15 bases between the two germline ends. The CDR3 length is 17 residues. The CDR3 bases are TGCGCCAGCAGCTTGGATGGCAGGCCGGGGACCTACAATGAGCAGTTCTTC. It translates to CASSLDGRPGTYNEQFF.

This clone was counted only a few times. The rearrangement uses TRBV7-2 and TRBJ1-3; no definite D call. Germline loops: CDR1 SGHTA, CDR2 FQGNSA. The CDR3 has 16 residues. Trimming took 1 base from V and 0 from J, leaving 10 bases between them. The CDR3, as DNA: TGTGCCAGCAGCTTAGTGATCGTCGGCTCTGGAAACACCATATATTTT. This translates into CASSLVIVGSGNTIYF.

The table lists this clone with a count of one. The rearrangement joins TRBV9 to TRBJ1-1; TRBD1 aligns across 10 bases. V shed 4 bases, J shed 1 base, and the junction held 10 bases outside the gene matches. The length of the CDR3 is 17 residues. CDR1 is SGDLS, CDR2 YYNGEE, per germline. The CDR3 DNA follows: TGTGCCAGCAGCTCCTGGCGGGACAGGGGTACGAACACTGAAGCTTTCTTT. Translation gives CASSSWRDRGTNTEAFF.

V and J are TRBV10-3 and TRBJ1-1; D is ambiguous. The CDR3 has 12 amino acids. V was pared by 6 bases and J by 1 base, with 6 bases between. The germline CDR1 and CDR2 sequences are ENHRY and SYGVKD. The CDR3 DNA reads TGTGCCATCAGGACGGCGAACACTGAAGCTTTCTTT. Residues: CAIRTANTEAFF.

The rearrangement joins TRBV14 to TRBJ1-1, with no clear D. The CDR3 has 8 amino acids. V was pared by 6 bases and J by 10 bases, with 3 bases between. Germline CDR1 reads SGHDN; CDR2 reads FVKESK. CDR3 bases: TGTGCCAGCAGGGGAGCTTTCTTT. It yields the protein CASRGAFF.

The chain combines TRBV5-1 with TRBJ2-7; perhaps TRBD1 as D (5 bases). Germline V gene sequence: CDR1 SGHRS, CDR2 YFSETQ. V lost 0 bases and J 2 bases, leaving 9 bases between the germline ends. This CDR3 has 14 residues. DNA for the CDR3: TGCGCCAGCAGCTTGGAGGACACCCCCTACGAGCAGTACTTC. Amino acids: CASSLEDTPYEQYF.

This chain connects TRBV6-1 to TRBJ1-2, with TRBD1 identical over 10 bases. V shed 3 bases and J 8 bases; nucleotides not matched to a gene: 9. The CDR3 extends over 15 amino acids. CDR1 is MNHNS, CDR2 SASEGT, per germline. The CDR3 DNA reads TGTGCCAGCAGTGACGGGGACAGGGGATCTGAGGGCTACACCTTC. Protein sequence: CASSDGDRGSEGYTF.

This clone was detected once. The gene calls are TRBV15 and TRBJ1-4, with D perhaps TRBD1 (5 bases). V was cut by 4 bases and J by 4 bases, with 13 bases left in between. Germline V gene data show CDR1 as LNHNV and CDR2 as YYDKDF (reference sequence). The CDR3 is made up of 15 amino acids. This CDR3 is CATSTRDWGNEKLFF. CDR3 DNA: TGTGCCACCAGCACCCGGGACTGGGGTAATGAAAAACTGTTTTTT. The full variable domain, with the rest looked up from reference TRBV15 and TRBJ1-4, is DAMVIQNPRYQVTQFGKPVTLSCSQTLNHNVMYWYQQKSSQAPKLLFHYYDKDFNNEADTPDNFQSRRPNTSFCFLDIRSPGLGDTAMYLCATSTRDWGNEKLFFGSGTQLSVL.

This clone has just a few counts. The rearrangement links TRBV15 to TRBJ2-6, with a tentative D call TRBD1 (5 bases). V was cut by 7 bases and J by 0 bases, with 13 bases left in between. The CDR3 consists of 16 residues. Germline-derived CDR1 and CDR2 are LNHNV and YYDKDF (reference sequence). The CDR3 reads CATTTVPLSGANVLTF. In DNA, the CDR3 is TGTGCCACCACGACAGTGCCCCTCTCTGGGGCCAACGTCCTGACTTTC.

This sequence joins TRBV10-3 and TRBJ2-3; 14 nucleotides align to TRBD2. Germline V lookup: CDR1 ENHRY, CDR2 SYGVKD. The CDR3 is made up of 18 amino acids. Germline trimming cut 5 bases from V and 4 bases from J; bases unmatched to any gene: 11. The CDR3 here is CAISTGLAGGGSPDTQYF. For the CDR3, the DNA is TGTGCCATCAGTACCGGACTAGCGGGAGGAGGGTCTCCAGATACGCAGTATTTT.

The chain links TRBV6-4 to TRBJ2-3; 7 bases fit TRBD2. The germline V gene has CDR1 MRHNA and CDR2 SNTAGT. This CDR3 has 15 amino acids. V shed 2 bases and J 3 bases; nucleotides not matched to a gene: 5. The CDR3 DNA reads TGTGCCAGCAGTGACACTAGCGCGACAACAGATACGCAGTATTTT. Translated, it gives CASSDTSATTDTQYF.

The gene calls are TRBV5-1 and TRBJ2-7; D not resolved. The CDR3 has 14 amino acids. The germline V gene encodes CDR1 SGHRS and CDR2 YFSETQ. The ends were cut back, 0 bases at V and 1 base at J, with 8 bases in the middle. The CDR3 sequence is CASSLDSSSYEQYF. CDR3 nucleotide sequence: TGCGCCAGCAGCTTGGACAGCAGTTCCTACGAGCAGTACTTC.

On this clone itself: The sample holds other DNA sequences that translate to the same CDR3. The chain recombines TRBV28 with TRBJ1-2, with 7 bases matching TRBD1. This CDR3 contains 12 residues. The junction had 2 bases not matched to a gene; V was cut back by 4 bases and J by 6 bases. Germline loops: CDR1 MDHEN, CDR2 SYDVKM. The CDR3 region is CASSSGTDGYTF. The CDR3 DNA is TGTGCCAGCAGTTCCGGGACAGATGGCTACACCTTC.

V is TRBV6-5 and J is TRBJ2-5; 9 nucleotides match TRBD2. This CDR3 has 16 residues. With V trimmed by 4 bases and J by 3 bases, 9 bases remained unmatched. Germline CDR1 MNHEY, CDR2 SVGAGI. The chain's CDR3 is CASSSRLAEPKETQYF. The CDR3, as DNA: TGTGCCAGCAGTTCAAGACTAGCGGAGCCCAAAGAGACCCAGTACTTC.

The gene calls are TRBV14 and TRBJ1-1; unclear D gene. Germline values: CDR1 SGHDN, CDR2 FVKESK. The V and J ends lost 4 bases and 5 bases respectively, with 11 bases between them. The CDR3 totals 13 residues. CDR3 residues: CASSLHSKTEAFF. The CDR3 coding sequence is TGTGCCAGCAGCCTCCACTCGAAGACTGAAGCTTTCTTT.

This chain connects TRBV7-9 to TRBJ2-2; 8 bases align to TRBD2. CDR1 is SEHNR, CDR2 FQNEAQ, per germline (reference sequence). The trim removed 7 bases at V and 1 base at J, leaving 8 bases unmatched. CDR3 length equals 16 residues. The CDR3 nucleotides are TGTGCCAGCACCAACCGGGGGGGCGGGAACACCGGGGAGCTGTTTTTT. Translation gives CASTNRGGGNTGELFF.

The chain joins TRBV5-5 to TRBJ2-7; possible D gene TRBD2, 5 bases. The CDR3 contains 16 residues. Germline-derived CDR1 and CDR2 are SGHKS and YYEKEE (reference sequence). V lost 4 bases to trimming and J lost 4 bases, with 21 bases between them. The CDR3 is CASSSILGLATYEQYF. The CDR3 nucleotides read TGTGCCAGCAGCAGCATTTTGGGCCTAGCTACGTACGAGCAGTACTTC.

The CDR3: CASSPAITGSNEQFF. CDR3 sequence (DNA): TGTGCCAGCTCACCAGCAATAACAGGGAGCAATGAGCAGTTCTTC. This sequence joins TRBV18 and TRBJ2-1, with D perhaps TRBD1 (6 bases). The CDR3 has 15 amino acids. The germline gives CDR1 KGHSH, CDR2 LQKENI. Trimming stripped 2 bases from V and 6 bases from J, with 14 bases between.

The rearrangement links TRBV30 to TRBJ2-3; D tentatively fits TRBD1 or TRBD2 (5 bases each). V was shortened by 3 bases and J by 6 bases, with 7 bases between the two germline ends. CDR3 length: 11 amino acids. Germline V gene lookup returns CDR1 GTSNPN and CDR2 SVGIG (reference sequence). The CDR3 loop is CAWSWGDTQYF. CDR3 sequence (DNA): TGTGCCTGGAGCTGGGGGGATACGCAGTATTTT.